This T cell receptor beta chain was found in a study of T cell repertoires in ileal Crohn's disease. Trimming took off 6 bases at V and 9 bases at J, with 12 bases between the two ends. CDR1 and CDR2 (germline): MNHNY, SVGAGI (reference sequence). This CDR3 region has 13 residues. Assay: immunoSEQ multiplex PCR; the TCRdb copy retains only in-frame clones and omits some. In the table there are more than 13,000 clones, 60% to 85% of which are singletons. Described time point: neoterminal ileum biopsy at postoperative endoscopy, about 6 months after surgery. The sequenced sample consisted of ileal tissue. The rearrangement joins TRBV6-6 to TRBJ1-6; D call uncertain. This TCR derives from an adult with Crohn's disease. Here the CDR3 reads CASRGLATSPLHF. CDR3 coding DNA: TGTGCCAGCAGAGGACTGGCAACTTCACCCCTCCACTTT.